The source of this TCR beta chain is a study of T cell repertoires in cytomegalovirus infection. Turning to the study itself: Recently identified HLA-C-restricted CMV epitopes were used, and well-studied HLA-B-restricted CMV epitopes were used as well. CMV infection plus the matching HLA type was flagged by public TCR beta signatures.

On this clonotype: What it binds is unknown.

TCRdb analysed the reads with MiXCR anew, one entry per CDR3 protein. The sample lists about 150,000 distinct CDR3 sequences, over 25% seen once, with 45% to 60% in the top ten. This CDR3 comprises 24 residues. In germline, CDR1 is SEHNR, CDR2 FQNEAQ (reference sequence). V shed 0 bases and J 6 bases; nucleotides not matched to a gene: 25. Points from the study as a whole: HLA-C-restricted TCR beta clonotypes specific for CMV led the ex vivo response.

The chain carries TRBV7-9 and TRBJ2-3, with 15 bases lining up with TRBD2. The TCR was taken from a human donor in good health (CMV status not recorded). Some clones in this sample may be carry-over from other donors' samples. Sample: CD8+ T cells from cultured PBMCs, taken from culture after CMV antigen stimulation. The CDR3 region is CASSLAGGLAGGVRTTEEVDTQYF. Here the CDR3 DNA reads TGTGCCAGCAGCTTAGCGGGGGGACTAGCGGGGGGAGTGAGGACGACGGAAGAAGTGGATACGCAGTATTTT.